This T cell receptor beta chain was captured by sequencing in a study of cytomegalovirus exposure and HLA in healthy donors. A multiplex PCR was run with 60 Vbeta primers and 13 Jbeta primers. TCRdb's copy holds only in-frame clones and misses some; the assay was immunoSEQ multiplex PCR. Here the sample spans fewer than 100,000 clones, around 77% being singletons. This CDR3 is built from 16 residues. CDR1 is SGHNT, CDR2 YYREEE, per germline (reference sequence). The V gene end was trimmed by 2 bases and the J gene end by 9 bases; junction bases not matched to a gene: 12. The sequence was collected from a female donor in good health and CMV-seronegative. The chain uses TRBV5-4 and TRBJ2-1; TRBD2 aligns across 9 bases. Sequencing was done on a sample of PBMCs. The CDR3 is CASSLGGRGGFGEQFF. The DNA for the CDR3 is TGTGCCAGCAGCTTAGGGGGGCGGGGGGGCTTCGGTGAGCAGTTCTTC.